Below, 27 T cell receptor beta chains from the same sample are listed, as sequenced in a study of shared T cell receptors in the human thymus. Clones were sequenced by immunoSEQ multiplex PCR, and TCRdb holds only the in-frame ones, with some missing. The repertoire includes around 730,000 clones, around 85% of them detected once, and 0.008% to 0.011% sits in the top ten. These data also featured in a second study, about human thymus T cells.

Input material: thymocytes. The receptor source for this set is a girl under three years old with a congenital heart defect.

The chain couples TRBV9 to TRBJ2-3, with D perhaps matching TRBD1 (5 bases). V lost 1 base and J lost 2, with 11 bases in between. The CDR3 totals 15 residues. Germline CDR1 reads SGDLS; CDR2 reads YYNGEE. CDR3 loop: CASSVFWGNTDTQYF. Written as DNA, the CDR3 is TGTGCCAGCAGCGTATTTTGGGGCAACACAGATACGCAGTATTTT.

The chain joins TRBV7-9 to TRBJ2-7; D gene uncertain. The CDR3 contains 17 residues. With 0 bases removed from V and 2 bases from J, the gap between germline ends came to 17 bases. Germline lookup yields CDR1 SEHNR and CDR2 FQNEAQ (reference sequence). The DNA for the CDR3 is TGTGCCAGCAGCTTAGCCCGGTTCGAAGAGGCCCCCTACGAGCAGTACTTC. It yields the protein CASSLARFEEAPYEQYF.

The chain couples TRBV18 to TRBJ2-2; the D gene is possibly TRBD1 (6 bases). Trimming pared 6 bases from V and 3 bases from J, leaving 17 bases between. CDR1 is KGHSH, CDR2 LQKENI, per germline. This CDR3 contains 16 residues. CDR3 sequence (DNA): TGTGCCAGCTCTCCCGCGAGGGGGTCCGACACCGGGGAGCTGTTTTTT. This translates into CASSPARGSDTGELFF.

The CDR3 region has the DNA TGTGCCAGCCACCAAGGGGGGCCGAACACTGAAGCTTTCTTT. Protein product: CASHQGGPNTEAFF. The chain uses TRBV14 and TRBJ1-1; a possible D gene is TRBD1 (6 bases). V lost 8 bases to trimming and J lost 1 base, with 14 bases between them. This CDR3 is 14 amino acids long. In germline, CDR1 is SGHDN, CDR2 FVKESK.

This clone has only one observation. The chain uses TRBV27 and TRBJ2-7; possibly TRBD1 for D (6 bases). The CDR3 is 13 residues long. V lost 3 bases to trimming and J lost 4 bases, with 10 bases between them. Germline CDR1 MNHEY, CDR2 SMNVEV (reference sequence). CDR3 nucleotides: TGTGCCAGCAGTTTGACAGGCAATTACGAGCAGTACTTC. The encoded protein is CASSLTGNYEQYF.

CDR3 sequence: CASSSSGGKEQFF. The CDR3, as DNA: TGTGCCAGCAGCTCTAGCGGGGGAAAGGAGCAGTTCTTC. The chain couples TRBV7-9 to TRBJ2-1; TRBD2 matches 10 bases. Germline lookup yields CDR1 SEHNR and CDR2 FQNEAQ (reference sequence). This CDR3 has 13 amino acids. V dropped 4 bases and J dropped 10; count of bases not matched to a gene: 4.

The gene calls are TRBV6-5 and TRBJ2-7; tentatively, D is TRBD1 (6 bases). Trimming left V 5 bases short and J 6 bases short, with 14 bases between. Germline V CDR1 and CDR2: MNHEY, SVGAGI. The CDR3 runs to 13 residues. The CDR3 coding sequence is TGTGCCAGCAGTATAACAGGGATGGGCGAGCAGTACTTC. This sequence encodes CASSITGMGEQYF.

This clone showed up just a few times. The V gene is TRBV5-1, the J gene TRBJ2-3, with 13 bases aligning to TRBD2. The CDR3 totals 21 residues. V dropped 1 base and J dropped 1; count of bases not matched to a gene: 15. Germline loops: CDR1 SGHRS, CDR2 YFSETQ. CDR3 in amino acids: CASSLTWLGLAGSSRTDTQYF. Here the CDR3 DNA reads TGCGCCAGCAGCTTGACTTGGTTGGGACTAGCGGGGTCCTCCCGCACAGATACGCAGTATTTT. Full variable domain (missing parts from reference TRBV5-1 and TRBJ2-3): KAGVTQTPRYLIKTRGQQVTLSCSPISGHRSVSWYQQTPGQGLQFLFEYFSETQRNKGNFPGRFSGRQFSNSRSEMNVSTLELGDSALYLCASSLTWLGLAGSSRTDTQYFGPGTRLTVL.

The chain couples TRBV27 to TRBJ1-2; 8 bases map to TRBD1. Germline V CDR1 and CDR2: MNHEY, SMNVEV (reference sequence). This CDR3 has 14 residues. The V gene end was trimmed by 6 bases and the J gene end by 2 bases; junction bases not matched to a gene: 5. In DNA form, the CDR3 reads TGTGCCAGCAGCCGGACAGGGCGCAACTATGGCTACACCTTC. Residues: CASSRTGRNYGYTF.

This chain connects TRBV6-5 to TRBJ2-4, with a tentative D call TRBD2 (5 bases). This CDR3 has 14 amino acids. CDR1 and CDR2 from the germline V gene are MNHEY and SVGAGI. V was pared by 2 bases and J by 8 bases, with 13 bases between. The CDR3 bases are TGTGCCAGCAGTTACGGGAGACGGCAGGACATTCAGTACTTC. Residues: CASSYGRRQDIQYF.

The chain joins TRBV4-1 to TRBJ1-2; perhaps TRBD1 as D (5 bases). Germline V CDR1 and CDR2: MGHRA, YSYEKL. This CDR3 has 15 residues. V was cut by 1 base and J by 6 bases, with 15 bases left in between. The CDR3 here is CASSQGPSTVNGYTF. The CDR3 DNA follows: TGCGCCAGCAGCCAAGGGCCCTCGACAGTCAATGGCTACACCTTC.

V usage is TRBV5-1 and J usage is TRBJ2-6; D is perhaps TRBD2 (6 bases). With 6 bases removed from V and 1 base from J, the gap between germline ends came to 20 bases. This CDR3 region has 18 residues. CDR1 and CDR2 (germline): SGHRS, YFSETQ. CDR3 DNA: TGCGCCAGCACCCCATGGAGGGGACCGTCATCTGGGGCCAACGTCCTGACTTTC. Protein: CASTPWRGPSSGANVLTF. Looking up the rest from reference TRBV5-1 and TRBJ2-6 gives the full variable domain: KAGVTQTPRYLIKTRGQQVTLSCSPISGHRSVSWYQQTPGQGLQFLFEYFSETQRNKGNFPGRFSGRQFSNSRSEMNVSTLELGDSALYLCASTPWRGPSSGANVLTFGAGSRLTVL.

A note on this clone: Germline and junction disagree at one end, which may indicate a read error. CDR3 in DNA: TGTGCCAGCGGCTTATATGGCCTGGACAGGGGCTCCTACGAGCAGTACTTC. The encoded protein is CASGLYGLDRGSYEQYF. V is TRBV13 and J is TRBJ2-7, with 9 bases matching TRBD1. Germline V gene data show CDR1 as PRHDT and CDR2 as FYEKMQ (reference sequence). The CDR3 extends over 17 amino acids.

This rearrangement joins TRBV6-4 to TRBJ1-6; D perhaps matches TRBD1 (5 bases). The V and J ends lost 3 bases and 7 bases respectively, with 19 bases between them. Germline CDR1 reads MRHNA; CDR2 reads SNTAGT. CDR3 size: 17 residues. DNA of the CDR3: TGTGCCAGCAGTGAGTGGCCCTTCAGGGAAGGGAATTCACCCCTCCACTTT. This sequence encodes CASSEWPFREGNSPLHF.

The chain couples TRBV28 to TRBJ2-1; 12 positions match TRBD2. Per germline, CDR1 MDHEN and CDR2 SYDVKM. V dropped 9 bases and J dropped 6; count of bases not matched to a gene: 18. The CDR3 is 18 amino acids. The CDR3 here is CASHFGSRGTSGFNEQFF. CDR3 in DNA: TGTGCCAGTCACTTCGGGTCAAGAGGGACTAGCGGGTTCAATGAGCAGTTCTTC.

The chain combines TRBV18 with TRBJ2-5, with 7 bases fitting TRBD2. The length of the CDR3 is 13 residues. The germline V gene encodes CDR1 KGHSH and CDR2 LQKENI. With V trimmed by 6 bases and J by 5 bases, 6 bases remained unmatched. CDR3 loop: CASSSTGGETQYF. DNA for the CDR3: TGTGCCAGCTCCTCAACCGGGGGGGAGACCCAGTACTTC.

This sequence joins TRBV5-1 and TRBJ2-1; D possibly corresponds to TRBD1 (5 bases). Deletions cut 1 base from V and 6 bases from J, with 20 bases between. The CDR3 loop spans 17 amino acids. Germline V gene lookup returns CDR1 SGHRS and CDR2 YFSETQ. CDR3 sequence reads: CASSLLVRQGMGNEQFF. Here the CDR3 DNA reads TGCGCCAGCAGCTTGTTAGTTCGCCAGGGAATGGGCAATGAGCAGTTCTTC.

The rearrangement joins TRBV5-8 to TRBJ2-7; D is perhaps TRBD1 (6 bases). The germline V and J ends were trimmed by 7 bases and 8 bases, with 16 bases remaining between them. Germline CDR1 reads SGHTS; CDR2 reads YDEGEE. The CDR3 is 12 amino acids. CDR3 sequence: CASPTGRGKQYF. The CDR3 region has the DNA TGTGCCAGCCCGACAGGAAGAGGGAAGCAGTACTTC.

The V and J genes are TRBV7-2 and TRBJ1-2; 8 bases are shared with TRBD1. The CDR3 sequence is 17 residues long. V gave up 5 bases and J gave up 5 bases; unmatched junction bases: 16. Germline V gene data show CDR1 as SGHTA and CDR2 as FQGNSA. The CDR3 DNA is TGTGCCAGCAGCGGACAGGGACAGGAGGCTATAAATTATGGCTACACCTTC. This codes for CASSGQGQEAINYGYTF.

V usage is TRBV13 and J usage is TRBJ2-2; 9 bases match TRBD1. V was pared by 2 bases and J by 6 bases, with 7 bases of the junction left unmatched. Looked up from germline, CDR1 is PRHDT and CDR2 is FYEKMQ (reference sequence). This CDR3 comprises 16 residues. The CDR3 region has the DNA TGTGCCAGCAGCTTATTCCGGGACAGGGTTGCCGGGGAGCTGTTTTTT. Protein product: CASSLFRDRVAGELFF.

The chain uses TRBV4-1 and TRBJ1-5; D unclear. Germline V gene lookup returns CDR1 MGHRA and CDR2 YSYEKL. CDR3 length: 17 amino acids. Trimming pared 3 bases from V and 1 base from J, leaving 16 bases between. CDR3 in amino acids: CASSHSRSSRSNQPQHF. The DNA of the CDR3 is TGCGCCAGCAGCCATTCCAGGTCGTCCAGGAGCAATCAGCCCCAGCATTTT.

This clone was seen once. The chain links TRBV6-4 to TRBJ1-2; 9 bases align to TRBD1. The CDR3 runs to 14 residues. V shed 6 bases, J shed 4 bases, and the junction held 6 bases outside the gene matches. CDR1 is MRHNA, CDR2 SNTAGT, per germline. The CDR3 DNA follows: TGTGCCAGCAGAGGAGAGACAGGGGGCTATGGCTACACCTTC. It yields the protein CASRGETGGYGYTF.

This rearrangement joins TRBV15 to TRBJ1-5, with TRBD1 matching 7 bases. The V gene end was trimmed by 0 bases and the J gene end by 3 bases; junction bases not matched to a gene: 8. Germline values: CDR1 LNHNV, CDR2 YYDKDF (reference sequence). There are 17 residues in the CDR3. In DNA form, the CDR3 reads TGTGCCACCAGCAGAGATCCCTCGGGACAGTCCAATCAGCCCCAGCATTTT. This codes for CATSRDPSGQSNQPQHF.

The J gene is TRBJ2-5, the V gene TRBV29-1; a weak D match, TRBD2 (6 bases). The CDR3 contains 13 residues. The V gene's germline CDR1 is SQVTM and CDR2 ANQGSEA. With 4 bases removed from V and 0 bases from J, the gap between germline ends came to 9 bases. DNA of the CDR3: TGCAGCGTTGGCGGGGTGTACCAAGAGACCCAGTACTTC. Encoded protein: CSVGGVYQETQYF.

This chain uses TRBV30 with TRBJ1-2; 11 nucleotides align to TRBD1. Germline assignment: CDR1 GTSNPN and CDR2 SVGIG (reference sequence). This CDR3 region has 15 residues. V shed 3 bases and J 2 bases; nucleotides not matched to a gene: 5. For the CDR3, the DNA is TGTGCCTGGAGGGACAGGGGGCATATGAACTATGGCTACACCTTC. Translating gives CAWRDRGHMNYGYTF.

The chain has TRBV30 and TRBJ1-5; weak D call: TRBD1 (5 bases). V lost 3 bases, J lost 0 bases, and 15 bases lay in between. Germline V gene sequence: CDR1 GTSNPN, CDR2 SVGIG (reference sequence). CDR3 length equals 16 residues. The CDR3 loop reads CAWSKVGGFSNQPQHF. The CDR3 nucleotides read TGTGCCTGGAGCAAAGTCGGGGGATTTAGCAATCAGCCCCAGCATTTT.

The gene calls are TRBV6-4 and TRBJ1-1, with TRBD1 matching over 8 bases. CDR1 is MRHNA and CDR2 is SNTAGT in the germline V gene. The CDR3 is 19 residues long. After removal of 2 bases from V and 1 base from J, the junction contained 15 bases not matched to a gene. Here the CDR3 DNA reads TGTGCCAGCAGTGACCCGATGGACAGGGCCGACAAAACGAACACTGAAGCTTTCTTT. This gives the protein CASSDPMDRADKTNTEAFF.